This T cell receptor beta chain derives from a study of blood T cell repertoires in COVID-19. Study-level background: Samples representing acute and convalescent COVID-19 were sourced from the United States, Italy and Spain. Sample material is recorded as cDNA or gDNA derived from T cells, B-cell-depleted T cells, or PBMCs.

Original processing methods: Estimated nucleated cell counts came from reference gene primer amplification. Produced via immunoSEQ multiplex PCR; TCRdb's table is partial and in-frame only. The V and J calls and the clone size are those of that table, but D and trimming were determined from the DNA. The sample has approximately 250,000 clones, about 87% seen once. CDR1 and CDR2 (germline): SGHDT, YYEEEE. This CDR3 region has 16 residues. V gave up 1 base and J gave up 6 bases, with 14 bases separating them. The source of this sequence is a woman aged 40 to 50 with acute COVID-19. Sequencing was done on a sample of PBMCs or T cells enriched from blood (not recorded which). The chain links TRBV5-6 to TRBJ1-6; D possibly corresponds to TRBD1 (6 bases). The chain's CDR3 is CASSLFGTTGNSPLHF. The CDR3 DNA reads TGTGCCAGCAGCTTGTTTGGGACAACTGGTAATTCACCCCTCCACTTT.